The rows below give T cell receptor beta chains drawn from one sample of a study of T cell changes during pregnancy in multiple sclerosis. Libraries were prepared by immunoSEQ multiplex PCR; TCRdb keeps only in-frame clonotypes and omits some of them. The top ten hold more than 4.5% of the sample, which has tens of thousands of clones, roughly nine tenths seen once. Sequenced material: peripheral blood, taken in the third trimester of pregnancy. The receptors were gathered from a female donor in good health, enrolled as a control in a pregnancy study. The CDR3 runs from the conserved cysteine through the conserved F or W. Fields, in order: V gene, D gene, J gene, clone size, CDR3 DNA, CDR3 protein. A D gene is named only where the DNA matches it firmly. Size is omitted from some rows. Given values are once, few, many or a class for expanded clones.

V: TRBV5-1; D: TRBD2; J: TRBJ2-3; size: NA; DNA: TGCGCCAGCAGCTCCATAGCGGGGGAGGCAGATACGCAGTATTTT; CDR3: CASSSIAGEADTQYF
V: TRBV18; D: TRBD2; J: TRBJ2-3; size: NA; DNA: TGTGCCAGCTCACCACCATCCGGGAGGGATACGCAGTATTTT; CDR3: CASSPPSGRDTQYF
V: TRBV7-2; D: NA; J: TRBJ1-2; size: NA; DNA: TGTGCCAGCAGCTGGGACACACTAAACTCCTATGGCTACACCTTC; CDR3: CASSWDTLNSYGYTF
V: TRBV6-1; D: TRBD1; J: TRBJ2-5; size: NA; DNA: TGTGCCAGCAGTGAAGGGACAGGGAGTGAGACCCAGTACTTC; CDR3: CASSEGTGSETQYF
V: TRBV30; D: TRBD1; J: TRBJ1-6; size: NA; DNA: TGTGCCTGGGGGGACAGGAGCTCCTATAATTCACCCCCCCACTTT; CDR3: CAWGDRSSYNSPPHF
V: TRBV7-9; D: TRBD1; J: TRBJ2-2; size: NA; DNA: TGTGCCAGCAGGCGCGGACAGGGGGCGATGAACACCGGGGAGCTGTTTTTT; CDR3: CASRRGQGAMNTGELFF
V: TRBV5-1; D: TRBD1; J: TRBJ1-1; size: NA; DNA: TGCGCCAGCAGCTGGGCGGGACAGGGGAGTGAAGCTTTCTTT; CDR3: CASSWAGQGSEAFF
V: TRBV6-5; D: NA; J: TRBJ2-1; size: NA; DNA: TGTGCCAGCAGTGGTTACAGGGACAATGAGCAGTTCTTC; CDR3: CASSGYRDNEQFF
V: TRBV5-6; D: NA; J: TRBJ1-2; size: NA; DNA: TGTGCCAGCAGCACGGGGGGGGACGGTGGCTACACCTTC; CDR3: CASSTGGDGGYTF
V: TRBV29-1; D: TRBD2; J: TRBJ2-1; size: NA; DNA: TGCAGCGCGAATTTGGGACTAGCGGACGACCAGTTCTTC; CDR3: CSANLGLADDQFF
V: TRBV15; D: TRBD1; J: TRBJ2-1; size: NA; DNA: TGTGCCACCAGCGGGGACAGGAGCTCCTACAATGAGCAGTTCTTC; CDR3: CATSGDRSSYNEQFF
V: TRBV25-1; D: NA; J: TRBJ1-5; size: NA; DNA: TGTGCCAGCAGTGATGATACAGGATTTTATAGCAATCAGCCCCAGCATTTT; CDR3: CASSDDTGFYSNQPQHF
V: TRBV6-1; D: TRBD1; J: TRBJ2-1; size: NA; DNA: TGTGCCAGCAGTGAAACAGGGGGCCCCCTGTACAATGAGCAGTTCTTC; CDR3: CASSETGGPLYNEQFF
V: TRBV28; D: TRBD1; J: TRBJ2-2; size: NA; DNA: TGTGCCAGCAGTCCAGACAGGGTAGGGGAGCTGTTTTTT; CDR3: CASSPDRVGELFF
V: TRBV29-1; D: NA; J: TRBJ2-3; size: NA; DNA: TGCAGCGTTCCAGGGGCAGATACGCAGTATTTT; CDR3: CSVPGADTQYF
V: TRBV4-2; D: TRBD1; J: TRBJ1-2; size: once; DNA: TGTGCCAGCAGCCATCACCGGGACAGGGGGGACTATGGCTACACCTTC; CDR3: CASSHHRDRGDYGYTF
V: TRBV18; D: TRBD1; J: TRBJ1-2; size: few; DNA: TGTGCCAGCTCCCTTGGGACAGGGGCTTATGGCTACACCTTC; CDR3: CASSLGTGAYGYTF
V: TRBV11-2; D: NA; J: TRBJ2-1; size: NA; DNA: TGTGCCAGCAGCCCCGTGAGGGCCTACAATGAGCAGTTCTTC; CDR3: CASSPVRAYNEQFF
V: TRBV6-4; D: TRBD1; J: TRBJ2-1; size: NA; DNA: TGTGCCAGCAGGAGGGACAGGGAAGGGAATGAGCAGTTCTTC; CDR3: CASRRDREGNEQFF
V: TRBV7-7; D: TRBD1; J: TRBJ2-3; size: NA; DNA: TGTGCCAGCTCGACAGGGGGCACAGATACGCAGTATTTT; CDR3: CASSTGGTDTQYF
V: TRBV9; D: NA; J: TRBJ1-1; size: NA; DNA: TGTGCCAGCAGCAGACTTGGCACTGAAGCTTTCTTT; CDR3: CASSRLGTEAFF
V: TRBV6-5; D: NA; J: TRBJ2-7; size: NA; DNA: TGTGCCAGCAGTGTGACAGATCGGTCCTACGAGCAGTACTTC; CDR3: CASSVTDRSYEQYF
V: TRBV25-1; D: TRBD2; J: TRBJ2-7; size: NA; DNA: TGTGCCAGCAGTGCCGACGGGACTAGACTCTCCGAGCAGTACTTC; CDR3: CASSADGTRLSEQYF
V: TRBV4-3; D: NA; J: TRBJ1-3; size: NA; DNA: TGCGCCAGCAGCCAAGATAGAGCGAGCTCTGGAAACACCATATATTTT; CDR3: CASSQDRASSGNTIYF